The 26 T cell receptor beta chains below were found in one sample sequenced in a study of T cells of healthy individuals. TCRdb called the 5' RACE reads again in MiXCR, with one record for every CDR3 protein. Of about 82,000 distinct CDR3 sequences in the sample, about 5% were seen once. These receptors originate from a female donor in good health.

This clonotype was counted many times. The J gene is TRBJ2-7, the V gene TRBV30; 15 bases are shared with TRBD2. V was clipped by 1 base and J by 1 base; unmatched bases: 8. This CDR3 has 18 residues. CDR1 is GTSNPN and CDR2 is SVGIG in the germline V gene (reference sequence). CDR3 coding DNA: TGTGCCTGGAGTGGCCGGGGACTAGCGGGAGGTCAGTCCTACGAGCAGTACTTC. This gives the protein CAWSGRGLAGGQSYEQYF.

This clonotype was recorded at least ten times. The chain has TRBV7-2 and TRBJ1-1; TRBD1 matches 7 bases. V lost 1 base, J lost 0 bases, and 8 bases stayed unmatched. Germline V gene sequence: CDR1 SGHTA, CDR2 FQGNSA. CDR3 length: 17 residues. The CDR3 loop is CASSLGSTGQMNTEAFF. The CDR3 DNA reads TGTGCCAGCAGCTTAGGCTCCACGGGACAGATGAACACTGAAGCTTTCTTT.

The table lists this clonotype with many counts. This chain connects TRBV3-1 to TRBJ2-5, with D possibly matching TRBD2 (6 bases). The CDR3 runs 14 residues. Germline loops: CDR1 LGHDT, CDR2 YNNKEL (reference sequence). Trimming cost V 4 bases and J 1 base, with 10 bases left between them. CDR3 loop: CASSLDYFQETQYF. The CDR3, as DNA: TGTGCCAGCAGCCTGGACTACTTCCAAGAGACCCAGTACTTC.

CDR3 amino acids: CSVLPGQADYGYTF. As DNA, the CDR3 is TGCAGCGTCCTCCCTGGACAGGCGGACTATGGCTACACCTTC. V and J are TRBV29-1 and TRBJ1-2; 7 bases are a match to TRBD1. Germline V gives CDR1 SQVTM, CDR2 ANQGSEA. The V and J ends lost 6 bases and 3 bases, in that order; junction bases with no gene match: 10. The CDR3 loop spans 14 amino acids.

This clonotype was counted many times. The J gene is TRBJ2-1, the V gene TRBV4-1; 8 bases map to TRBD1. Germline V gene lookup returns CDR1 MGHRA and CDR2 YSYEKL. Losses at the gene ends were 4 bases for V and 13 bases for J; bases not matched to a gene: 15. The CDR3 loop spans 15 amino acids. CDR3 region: CASSPVTGQGALQFF. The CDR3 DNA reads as TGCGCCAGCAGCCCGGTCACCGGACAGGGAGCCCTTCAGTTCTTC.

In DNA, the CDR3 is TGCAGTGCTAGAGACCCTACTAGCGGGGTCACCTACGAGCAGTACTTC. As protein: CSARDPTSGVTYEQYF. V gene TRBV20-1 combines with J gene TRBJ2-7, with 10 bases lining up with TRBD2. The length of the CDR3 is 16 residues. The ends lost 0 bases at V and 2 bases at J; junction bases unmatched: 7. Germline V gene data show CDR1 as DFQATT and CDR2 as SNEGSKA (reference sequence).

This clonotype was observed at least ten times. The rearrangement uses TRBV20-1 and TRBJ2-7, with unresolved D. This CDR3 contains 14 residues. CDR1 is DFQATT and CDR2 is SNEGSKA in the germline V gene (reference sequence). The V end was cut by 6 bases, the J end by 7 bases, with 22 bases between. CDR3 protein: CSATSEWVLGEQYF. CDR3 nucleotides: TGCAGTGCCACGTCGGAGTGGGTGTTGGGGGAGCAGTACTTC.

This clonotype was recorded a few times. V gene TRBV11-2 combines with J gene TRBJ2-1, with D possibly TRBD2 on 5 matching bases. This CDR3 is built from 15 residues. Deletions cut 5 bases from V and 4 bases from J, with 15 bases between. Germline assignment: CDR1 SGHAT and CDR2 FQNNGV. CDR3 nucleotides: TGTGCCAGCAGCCCCAGAGGTCGAGGGTACAATGAGCAGTTCTTC. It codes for CASSPRGRGYNEQFF.

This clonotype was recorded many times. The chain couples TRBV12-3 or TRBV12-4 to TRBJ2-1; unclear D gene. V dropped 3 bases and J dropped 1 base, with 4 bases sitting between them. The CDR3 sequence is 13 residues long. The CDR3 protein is CASSFGSYNEQFF. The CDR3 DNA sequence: TGTGCCAGCAGTTTTGGTTCCTACAATGAGCAGTTCTTC.

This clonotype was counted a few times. In DNA form, the CDR3 reads TGTGCCAGCAGTGCGGCCGGGACAGGGGGCACCGAGCAGTACTTC. Protein product: CASSAAGTGGTEQYF. The V call is TRBV28, the J call TRBJ2-7; 12 bases agree with TRBD1. This CDR3 spans 15 amino acids. Germline-derived CDR1 and CDR2 are MDHEN and SYDVKM. V gave up 5 bases and J gave up 6 bases; unmatched junction bases: 8.

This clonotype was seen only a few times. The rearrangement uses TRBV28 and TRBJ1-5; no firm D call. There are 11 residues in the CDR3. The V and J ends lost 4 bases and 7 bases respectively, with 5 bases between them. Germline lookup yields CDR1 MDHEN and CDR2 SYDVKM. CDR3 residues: CASSSRQPQHF. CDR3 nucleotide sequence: TGTGCCAGCAGTTCCCGACAGCCCCAGCATTTT.

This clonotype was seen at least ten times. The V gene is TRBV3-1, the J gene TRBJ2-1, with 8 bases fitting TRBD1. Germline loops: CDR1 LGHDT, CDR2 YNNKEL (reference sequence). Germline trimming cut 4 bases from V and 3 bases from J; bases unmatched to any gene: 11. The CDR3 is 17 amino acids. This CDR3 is CASSPSTGTGDYNEQFF. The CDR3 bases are TGTGCCAGCAGCCCGTCCACCGGGACAGGAGACTACAATGAGCAGTTCTTC.

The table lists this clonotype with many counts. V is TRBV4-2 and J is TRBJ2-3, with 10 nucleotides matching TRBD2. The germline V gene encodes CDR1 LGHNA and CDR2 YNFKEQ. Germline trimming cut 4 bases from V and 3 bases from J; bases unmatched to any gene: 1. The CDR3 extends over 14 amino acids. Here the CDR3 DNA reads TGTGCCAGCAGCCTAGCGGGAGGTACAGATACGCAGTATTTT. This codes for CASSLAGGTDTQYF.

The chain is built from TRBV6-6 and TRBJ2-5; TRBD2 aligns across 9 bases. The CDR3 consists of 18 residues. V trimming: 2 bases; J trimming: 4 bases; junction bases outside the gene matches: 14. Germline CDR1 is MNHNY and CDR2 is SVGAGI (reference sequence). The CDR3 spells CASSYDGRAREGRETQYF. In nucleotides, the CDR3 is TGTGCCAGCAGTTACGATGGGCGGGCGCGGGAGGGCCGAGAGACCCAGTACTTC.

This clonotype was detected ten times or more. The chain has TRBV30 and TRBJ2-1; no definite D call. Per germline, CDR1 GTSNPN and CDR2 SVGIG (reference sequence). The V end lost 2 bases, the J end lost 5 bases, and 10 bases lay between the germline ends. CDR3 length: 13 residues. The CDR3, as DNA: TGTGCCTGGAGTTCCTCACTTCACAATGAGCAGTTCTTC. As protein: CAWSSSLHNEQFF. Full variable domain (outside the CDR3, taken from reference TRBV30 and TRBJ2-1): SQTIHQWPATLVQPVGSPLSLECTVEGTSNPNLYWYRQAAGRGLQLLFYSVGIGQISSEVPQNLSASRPQDRQFILSSKKLLLSDSGFYLCAWSSSLHNEQFFGPGTRLTVL.

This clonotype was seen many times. The CDR3 reads CASSILREINEQFF. DNA of the CDR3: TGTGCCAGTAGTATACTACGGGAGATCAATGAGCAGTTCTTC. J is TRBJ2-1 and V is TRBV19; tentative D call: TRBD2 (6 bases). Germline assignment: CDR1 LNHDA and CDR2 SQIVND (reference sequence). The CDR3 totals 14 residues. Deletions cut 2 bases from V and 6 bases from J, with 11 bases between. The full variable domain, with the rest looked up from reference TRBV19 and TRBJ2-1, is DGGITQSPKYLFRKEGQNVTLSCEQNLNHDAMYWYRQDPGQGLRLIYYSQIVNDFQKGDIAEGYSVSREKKESFPLTVTSAQKNPTAFYLCASSILREINEQFFGPGTRLTVL.

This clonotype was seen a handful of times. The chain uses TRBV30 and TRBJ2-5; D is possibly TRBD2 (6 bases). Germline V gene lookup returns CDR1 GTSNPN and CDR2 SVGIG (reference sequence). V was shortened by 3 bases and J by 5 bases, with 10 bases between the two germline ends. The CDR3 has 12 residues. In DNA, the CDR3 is TGTGCCTGGAGACCCGCGGGGGAGACCCAGTACTTC. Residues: CAWRPAGETQYF.

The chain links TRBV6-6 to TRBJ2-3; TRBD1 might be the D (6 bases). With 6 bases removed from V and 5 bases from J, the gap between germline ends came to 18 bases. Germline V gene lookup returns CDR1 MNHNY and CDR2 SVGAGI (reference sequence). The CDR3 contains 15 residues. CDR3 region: CASSRTADLGDTQYF. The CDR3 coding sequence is TGTGCCAGCAGCCGGACAGCGGACCTGGGAGATACGCAGTATTTT.

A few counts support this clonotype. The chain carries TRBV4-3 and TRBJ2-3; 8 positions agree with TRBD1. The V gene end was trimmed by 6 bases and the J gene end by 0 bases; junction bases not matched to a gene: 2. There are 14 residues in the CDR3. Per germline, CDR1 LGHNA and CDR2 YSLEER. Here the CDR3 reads CASSTGGSTDTQYF. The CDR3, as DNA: TGCGCCAGCAGTACAGGGGGTAGCACAGATACGCAGTATTTT.

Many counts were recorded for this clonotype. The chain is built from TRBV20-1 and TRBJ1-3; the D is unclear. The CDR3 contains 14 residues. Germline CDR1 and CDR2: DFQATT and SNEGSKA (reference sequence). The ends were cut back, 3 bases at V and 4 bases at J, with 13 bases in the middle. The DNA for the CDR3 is TGCAGTGCTAGTAGGGCTTTCGCGGGAAACACCATATATTTT. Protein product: CSASRAFAGNTIYF.

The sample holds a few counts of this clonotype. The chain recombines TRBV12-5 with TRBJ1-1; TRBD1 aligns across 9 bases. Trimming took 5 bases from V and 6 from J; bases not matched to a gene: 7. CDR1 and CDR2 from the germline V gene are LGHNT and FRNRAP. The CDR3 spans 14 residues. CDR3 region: CASGKPQGAAEAFF. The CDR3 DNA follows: TGTGCTAGTGGTAAACCACAGGGGGCAGCTGAAGCTTTCTTT.

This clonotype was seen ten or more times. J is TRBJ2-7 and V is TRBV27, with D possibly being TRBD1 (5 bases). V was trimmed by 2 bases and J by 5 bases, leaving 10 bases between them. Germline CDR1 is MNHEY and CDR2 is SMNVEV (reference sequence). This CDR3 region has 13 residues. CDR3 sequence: CASSLGEGDEQYF. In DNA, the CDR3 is TGTGCCAGCAGTTTAGGGGAAGGGGACGAGCAGTACTTC.

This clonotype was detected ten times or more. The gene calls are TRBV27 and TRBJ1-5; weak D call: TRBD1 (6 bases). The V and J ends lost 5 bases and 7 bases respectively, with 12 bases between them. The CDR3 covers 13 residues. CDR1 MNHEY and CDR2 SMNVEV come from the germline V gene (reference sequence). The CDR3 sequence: CASSLYREQPQHF. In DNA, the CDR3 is TGTGCCAGCAGTCTGTACAGGGAACAGCCCCAGCATTTT.

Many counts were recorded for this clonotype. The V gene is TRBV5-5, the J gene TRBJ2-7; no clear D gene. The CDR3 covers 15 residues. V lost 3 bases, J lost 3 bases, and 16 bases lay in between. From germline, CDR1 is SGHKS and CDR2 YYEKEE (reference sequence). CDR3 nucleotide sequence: TGTGCCAGCAGCTGGGGTCCCAGAGCCAACTACGAGCAGTACTTC. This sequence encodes CASSWGPRANYEQYF.

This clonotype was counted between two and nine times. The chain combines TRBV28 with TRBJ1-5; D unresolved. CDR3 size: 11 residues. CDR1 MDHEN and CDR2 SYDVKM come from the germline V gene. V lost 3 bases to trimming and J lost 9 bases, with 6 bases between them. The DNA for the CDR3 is TGTGCCAGCAGTTTGGGTGGGCCCCAGCATTTT. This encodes CASSLGGPQHF.

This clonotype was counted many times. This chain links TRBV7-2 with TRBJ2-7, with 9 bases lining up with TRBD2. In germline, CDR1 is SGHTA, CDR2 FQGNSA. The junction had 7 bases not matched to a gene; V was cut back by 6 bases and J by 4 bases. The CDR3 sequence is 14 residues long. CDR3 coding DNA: TGTGCCAGCAGTGCCGGGACTAGCTTTTACGAGCAGTACTTC. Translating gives CASSAGTSFYEQYF.